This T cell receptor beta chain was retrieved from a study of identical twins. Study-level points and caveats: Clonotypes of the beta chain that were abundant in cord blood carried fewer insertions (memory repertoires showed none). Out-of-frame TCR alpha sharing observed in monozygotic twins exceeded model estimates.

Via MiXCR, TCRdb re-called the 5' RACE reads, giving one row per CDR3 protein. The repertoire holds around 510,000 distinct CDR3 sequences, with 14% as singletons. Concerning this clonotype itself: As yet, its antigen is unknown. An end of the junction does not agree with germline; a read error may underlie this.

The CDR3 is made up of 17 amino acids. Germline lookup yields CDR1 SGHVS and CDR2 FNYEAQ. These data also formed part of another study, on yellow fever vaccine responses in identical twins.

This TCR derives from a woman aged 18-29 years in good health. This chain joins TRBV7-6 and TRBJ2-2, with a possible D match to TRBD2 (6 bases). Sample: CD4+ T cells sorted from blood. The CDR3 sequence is CASSFWLEGTNTGELFF. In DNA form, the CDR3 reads TGTGCTAGCAGCTTCTGGCTGGAGGGGACGAACACCGGGGAGCTGTTTTTT.